Shown below are 20 T cell receptor beta chains from a single sample sequenced in a study of blood T cell repertoires in COVID-19. Sequencing was performed with immunoSEQ multiplex PCR; in TCRdb, only in-frame clones are kept and a portion is missing. The table includes 200,000 to 250,000 clones, around 86% detected once. Sequences were obtained from peripheral blood. The receptor set was obtained from a man aged 60 to 75 who had recovered from COVID-19.

Worth noting for this clone: The identical CDR3 is also encoded by other nucleotide sequences in the sample. The chain is built from TRBV7-2 and TRBJ1-1, with D possibly TRBD1 on 5 matching bases. The CDR3 is made up of 13 amino acids. The V and J ends lost 5 bases and 1 base respectively, with 8 bases between them. Germline CDR1 is SGHTA and CDR2 is FQGNSA. CDR3 sequence reads: CASSLQGNTEAFF. The CDR3 DNA reads TGTGCCAGCAGCCTTCAGGGGAACACTGAAGCTTTCTTT.

The rearrangement uses TRBV9 and TRBJ2-5; 7 bases are a match to TRBD2. J lost 5 bases, V lost 1 base, and 5 bases had no gene match. CDR3 size: 14 residues. CDR1 SGDLS and CDR2 YYNGEE come from the germline V gene. This CDR3 is CASSVFPGGETQYF. Here the CDR3 DNA reads TGTGCCAGCAGCGTATTCCCGGGGGGTGAGACCCAGTACTTC.

This clone has just one count. This sequence joins TRBV5-1 and TRBJ2-3; 14 nucleotides align to TRBD2. CDR1 is SGHRS and CDR2 is YFSETQ in the germline V gene. V was clipped by 4 bases and J by 0 bases; unmatched bases: 4. The CDR3 sequence is 17 residues long. The CDR3 here is CASSTRTSGGSTDTQYF. CDR3 in DNA: TGCGCCAGCAGCACAAGGACTAGCGGGGGGAGCACAGATACGCAGTATTTT.

The chain is built from TRBV28 and TRBJ1-6; 7 nucleotides agree with TRBD1. V lost 8 bases and J lost 7; bases outside the gene matches: 11. The germline CDR1 and CDR2 sequences are MDHEN and SYDVKM. The CDR3 covers 15 residues. CDR3 nucleotide sequence: TGTGCCAGCCTGGGGCAGGGGGTAGGGAATTCACCCCTCCACTTT. Its translation is CASLGQGVGNSPLHF.

The chain has TRBV9 and TRBJ1-5, with D possibly matching TRBD1 (6 bases). Germline assignment: CDR1 SGDLS and CDR2 YYNGEE. The CDR3 length is 15 residues. Trimming stripped 4 bases from V and 0 bases from J, with 11 bases between. In DNA form, the CDR3 reads TGTGCCAGCAGCCCCGGACAGTTTAGCAATCAGCCCCAGCATTTT. Amino acid sequence: CASSPGQFSNQPQHF.

This chain joins TRBV4-3 and TRBJ2-1; 12 bases are a match to TRBD2. Losses at the gene ends were 0 bases for V and 0 bases for J; bases not matched to a gene: 9. Germline CDR1 is LGHNA and CDR2 is YSLEER. This CDR3 has 20 residues. The CDR3 sequence: CASSQDPTTSGSNSYNEQFF. CDR3 nucleotides: TGCGCCAGCAGCCAAGATCCCACGACTAGCGGGAGTAACTCCTACAATGAGCAGTTCTTC.

The gene calls are TRBV7-3 and TRBJ2-3; the D gene is possibly TRBD2 (6 bases). Per the germline V gene, CDR1 is SGHTA and CDR2 is FQGTGA. This CDR3 has 17 amino acids. Trimming shortened V by 3 bases and J by 0 bases, and 16 bases separated the two germline ends. DNA for the CDR3: TGTGCCAGCAGCTTGGGATCCGGCGGGGCTAGCACAGATACGCAGTATTTT. Its protein product is CASSLGSGGASTDTQYF.

The V call is TRBV3-1 (or the pseudogene TRBV3-2), the J call TRBJ2-1, with 11 bases identical to TRBD2. The CDR3 runs to 21 residues. V dropped 4 bases and J dropped 4; count of bases not matched to a gene: 21. The germline CDR1 and CDR2 sequences are LGHDT and YNNKEL (reference sequence). In nucleotides, the CDR3 is TGTGCCAGCAGCCCACTCGGCAGGGCTAGCGGGAGGCTCCGGACATACAATGAGCAGTTCTTC. The encoded protein is CASSPLGRASGRLRTYNEQFF.

The V and J genes are TRBV5-4 and TRBJ2-3; 9 bases are a match to TRBD1. The germline gives CDR1 SGHNT, CDR2 YYREEE (reference sequence). The length of the CDR3 is 15 residues. V shed 5 bases, J shed 2 bases, and the junction held 6 bases outside the gene matches. The CDR3 sequence is CASSYGDRDTDTQYF. CDR3 bases: TGTGCCAGCAGTTATGGGGACAGGGACACAGATACGCAGTATTTT.

The rearrangement joins TRBV18 to TRBJ1-5, with 7 nucleotides matching TRBD1. The CDR3 runs 14 residues. In germline, CDR1 is KGHSH, CDR2 LQKENI. V dropped 3 bases and J dropped 6; count of bases not matched to a gene: 5. CDR3 in amino acids: CASSPETGTQPQHF. The CDR3, as DNA: TGTGCCAGCTCACCTGAGACAGGGACTCAGCCCCAGCATTTT.

This chain links TRBV3-1 (or the pseudogene TRBV3-2) with TRBJ2-3, with D possibly matching TRBD2 (6 bases). V was cut by 4 bases and J by 4 bases, with 18 bases left in between. The CDR3 totals 16 residues. CDR1 and CDR2 (germline): LGHDT, YNNKEL (reference sequence). Here the CDR3 DNA reads TGTGCCAGCAGCCCCTTCGGTAGGGGAGGCGCAGATACGCAGTATTTT. Translated, it gives CASSPFGRGGADTQYF.

The rearrangement links TRBV7-3 to TRBJ1-1; 8 positions match TRBD1. V lost 8 bases and J lost 4; bases outside the gene matches: 6. In germline, CDR1 is SGHTA, CDR2 FQGTGA. CDR3 length: 13 amino acids. DNA of the CDR3: TGTGCCAGCCGCTCAGGGGGCGGCACTGAAGCTTTCTTT. Translation: CASRSGGGTEAFF.

The V and J genes are TRBV2 and TRBJ2-1, with D maybe TRBD2 (5 bases). Germline loops: CDR1 SNHLY, CDR2 FYNNEI. The CDR3 is 14 amino acids. The V and J ends lost 8 bases and 0 bases respectively, with 11 bases between them. The CDR3 DNA reads as TGTGCCAGCTCAAGCGGAAACTCCTACAATGAGCAGTTCTTC. This encodes CASSSGNSYNEQFF.

This clone has ten or more counts. This chain links TRBV7-9 with TRBJ2-1; tentatively, D is TRBD2 (7 bases). Per germline, CDR1 SEHNR and CDR2 FQNEAQ (reference sequence). V was clipped by 5 bases and J by 7 bases, with 18 bases between them. This CDR3 has 15 amino acids. CDR3 DNA: TGTGCCAGCAGCGGCCGGGACGGGGGGCGAAATGAGCAGTTCTTC. Its protein is CASSGRDGGRNEQFF.

This chain connects TRBV28 to TRBJ1-5, with a possible D match to TRBD1 (5 bases). The V and J ends lost 5 bases and 2 bases respectively, with 13 bases between them. This CDR3 is 15 amino acids long. Germline CDR1 is MDHEN and CDR2 is SYDVKM. DNA for the CDR3: TGTGCCAGCAGTATCCCCGGGGGTGGCAATCAGCCCCAGCATTTT. Amino acid sequence: CASSIPGGGNQPQHF. The complete variable domain, with remaining parts taken from reference TRBV28 and TRBJ1-5, reads DVKVTQSSRYLVKRTGEKVFLECVQDMDHENMFWYRQDPGLGLRLIYFSYDVKMKEKGDIPEGYSVSREKKERFSLILESASTNQTSMYLCASSIPGGGNQPQHFGDGTRLSIL.

The rearrangement uses TRBV28 and TRBJ1-5; maybe TRBD1 (6 bases). Germline V gene lookup returns CDR1 MDHEN and CDR2 SYDVKM. Deletions cut 4 bases from V and 0 bases from J, with 16 bases between. This CDR3 is built from 17 residues. Here the CDR3 DNA reads TGTGCCAGCAGTTCCATCACCGGGACAAATAGCAATCAGCCCCAGCATTTT. Residues: CASSSITGTNSNQPQHF.

The chain carries TRBV6-1 and TRBJ2-2, with a possible D match to TRBD2 (5 bases). The V gene's germline CDR1 is MNHNS and CDR2 SASEGT. Trimming left V 7 bases short and J 1 base short, with 10 bases between. The CDR3 is 14 amino acids. CDR3 sequence (DNA): TGTGCCAGCACCGGGGAGAGGAACACCGGGGAGCTGTTTTTT. It specifies CASTGERNTGELFF.

The chain carries TRBV5-5 and TRBJ1-2; D remains unclear. The CDR3 covers 14 residues. CDR1 and CDR2 (germline): SGHKS, YYEKEE (reference sequence). The V end lost 4 bases, the J end lost 1 base, and 11 bases lay between the germline ends. This chain's CDR3 is CASSPEGFNYGYTF. The CDR3 DNA reads as TGTGCCAGCAGCCCGGAGGGTTTTAACTATGGCTACACCTTC.

This chain connects TRBV27 to TRBJ2-3, with TRBD1 as a possible D gene (6 bases). Germline V gene data show CDR1 as MNHEY and CDR2 as SMNVEV (reference sequence). The CDR3 covers 15 residues. V was pared by 5 bases and J by 0 bases, with 12 bases between. CDR3: CASSPGQSSTDTQYF. The DNA for the CDR3 is TGTGCCAGCAGTCCCGGACAGTCTAGCACAGATACGCAGTATTTT.

CDR3 nucleotides: TGTGCCAGCAGCTGGACAGGTAGTCAATACCTCGGAGGAAACACAGATACGCAGTATTTT. Amino acid sequence: CASSWTGSQYLGGNTDTQYF. The chain is built from TRBV2 and TRBJ2-3, with TRBD1 identical over 7 bases. Per germline, CDR1 SNHLY and CDR2 FYNNEI. This CDR3 comprises 20 residues. The ends lost 6 bases at V and 2 bases at J; junction bases unmatched: 23.